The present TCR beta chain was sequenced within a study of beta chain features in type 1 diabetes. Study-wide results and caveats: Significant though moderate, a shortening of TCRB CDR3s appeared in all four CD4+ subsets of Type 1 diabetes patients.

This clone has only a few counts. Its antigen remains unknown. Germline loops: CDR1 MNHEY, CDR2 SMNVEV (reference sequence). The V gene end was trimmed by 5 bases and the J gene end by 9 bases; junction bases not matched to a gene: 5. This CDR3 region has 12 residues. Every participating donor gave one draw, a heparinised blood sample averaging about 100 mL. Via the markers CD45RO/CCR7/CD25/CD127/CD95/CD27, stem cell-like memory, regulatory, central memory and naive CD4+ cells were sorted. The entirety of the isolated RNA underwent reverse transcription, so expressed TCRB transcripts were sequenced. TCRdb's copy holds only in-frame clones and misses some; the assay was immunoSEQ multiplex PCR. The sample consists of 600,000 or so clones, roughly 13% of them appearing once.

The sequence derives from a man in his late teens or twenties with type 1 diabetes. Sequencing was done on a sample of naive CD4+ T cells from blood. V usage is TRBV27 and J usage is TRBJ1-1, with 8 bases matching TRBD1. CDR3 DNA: TGTGCCAGCAGTGACAGGACAGGGAAAGCTTTCTTT. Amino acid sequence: CASSDRTGKAFF.